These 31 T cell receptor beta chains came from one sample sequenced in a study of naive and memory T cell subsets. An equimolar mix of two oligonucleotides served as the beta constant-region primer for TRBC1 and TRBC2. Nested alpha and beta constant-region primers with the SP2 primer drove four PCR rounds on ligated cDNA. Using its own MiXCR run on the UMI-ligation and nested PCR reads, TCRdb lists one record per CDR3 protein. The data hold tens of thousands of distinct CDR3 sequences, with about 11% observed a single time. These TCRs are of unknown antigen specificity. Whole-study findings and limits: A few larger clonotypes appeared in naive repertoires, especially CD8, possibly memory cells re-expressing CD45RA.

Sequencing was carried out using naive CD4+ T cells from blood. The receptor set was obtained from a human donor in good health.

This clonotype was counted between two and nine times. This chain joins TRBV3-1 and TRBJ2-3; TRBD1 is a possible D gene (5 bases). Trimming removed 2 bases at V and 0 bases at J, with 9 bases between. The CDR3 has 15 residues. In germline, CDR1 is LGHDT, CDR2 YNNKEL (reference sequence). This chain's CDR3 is CASSQRGASTDTQYF. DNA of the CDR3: TGTGCCAGCAGCCAAAGGGGTGCCAGCACAGATACGCAGTATTTT.

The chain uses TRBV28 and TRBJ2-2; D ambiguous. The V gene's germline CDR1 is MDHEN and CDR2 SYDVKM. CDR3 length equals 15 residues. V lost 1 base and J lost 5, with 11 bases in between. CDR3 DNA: TGTGCCAGCAGTTTATCGGGTCGACGAACCGGGGAGCTGTTTTTT. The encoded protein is CASSLSGRRTGELFF.

This chain's CDR3 is CASSLVTSAYF. The CDR3 coding sequence is TGTGCCAGCAGCTTAGTCACTAGCGCGTATTTT. The chain links TRBV7-9 to TRBJ2-3; 7 nucleotides line up with TRBD2. Germline CDR1 SEHNR, CDR2 FQNEAQ (reference sequence). Trimming removed 1 base from V and 14 bases from J; junction bases left unmatched: 3. The CDR3 spans 11 residues.

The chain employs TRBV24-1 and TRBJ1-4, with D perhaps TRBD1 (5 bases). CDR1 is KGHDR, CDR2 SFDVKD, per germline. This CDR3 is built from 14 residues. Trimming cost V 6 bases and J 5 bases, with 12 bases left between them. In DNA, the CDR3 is TGTGCCACCAGTTCCGCGACAGCGAATGAAAAACTGTTTTTT. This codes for CATSSATANEKLFF.

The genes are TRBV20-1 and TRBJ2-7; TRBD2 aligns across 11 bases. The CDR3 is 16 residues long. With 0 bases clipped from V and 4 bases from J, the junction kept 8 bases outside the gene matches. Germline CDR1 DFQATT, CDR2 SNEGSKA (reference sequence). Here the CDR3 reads CSARDSTSGRRYEQYF. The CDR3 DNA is TGCAGTGCTAGAGACTCAACTAGCGGGAGAAGGTACGAGCAGTACTTC.

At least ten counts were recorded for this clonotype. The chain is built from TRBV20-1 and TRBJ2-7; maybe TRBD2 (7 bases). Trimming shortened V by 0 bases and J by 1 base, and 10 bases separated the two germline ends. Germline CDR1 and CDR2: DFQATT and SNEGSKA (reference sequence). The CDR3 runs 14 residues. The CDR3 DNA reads TGCAGTGCTAGAGAACGGGGGGCATCCTACGAGCAGTACTTC. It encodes CSARERGASYEQYF.

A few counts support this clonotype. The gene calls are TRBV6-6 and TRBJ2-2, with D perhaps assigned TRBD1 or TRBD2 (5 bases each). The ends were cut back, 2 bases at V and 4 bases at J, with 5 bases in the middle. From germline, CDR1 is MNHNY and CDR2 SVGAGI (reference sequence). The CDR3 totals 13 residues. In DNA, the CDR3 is TGTGCCAGCAGTTACGGGGGCACCGGGGAGCTGTTTTTT. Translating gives CASSYGGTGELFF.

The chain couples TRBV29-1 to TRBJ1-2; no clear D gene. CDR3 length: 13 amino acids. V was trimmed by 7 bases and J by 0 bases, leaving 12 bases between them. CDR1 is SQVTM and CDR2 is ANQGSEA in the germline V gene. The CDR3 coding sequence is TGCAGCGCGGAAAGCCGATCTAACTATGGCTACACCTTC. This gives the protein CSAESRSNYGYTF.

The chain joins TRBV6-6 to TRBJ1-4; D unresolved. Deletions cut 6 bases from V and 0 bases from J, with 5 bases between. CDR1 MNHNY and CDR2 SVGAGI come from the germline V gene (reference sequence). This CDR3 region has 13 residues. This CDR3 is CASSDTTNEKLFF. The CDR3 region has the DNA TGTGCCAGCAGCGACACAACTAATGAAAAACTGTTTTTT.

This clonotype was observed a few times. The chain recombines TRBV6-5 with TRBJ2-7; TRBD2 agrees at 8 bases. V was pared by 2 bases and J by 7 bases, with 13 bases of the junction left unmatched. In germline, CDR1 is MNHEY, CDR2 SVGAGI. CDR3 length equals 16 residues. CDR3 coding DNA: TGTGCCAGCAGTTACGTCCCGGGTAGCGGGGAGAGAGAGCAGTACTTC. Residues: CASSYVPGSGEREQYF.

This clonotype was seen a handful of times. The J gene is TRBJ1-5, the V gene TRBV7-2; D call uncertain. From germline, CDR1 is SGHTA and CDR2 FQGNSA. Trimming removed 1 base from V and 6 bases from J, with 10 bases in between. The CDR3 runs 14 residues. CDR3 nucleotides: TGTGCCAGCAGCTTAGAGGCAATGTTTCAGCCCCAGCATTTT. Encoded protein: CASSLEAMFQPQHF.

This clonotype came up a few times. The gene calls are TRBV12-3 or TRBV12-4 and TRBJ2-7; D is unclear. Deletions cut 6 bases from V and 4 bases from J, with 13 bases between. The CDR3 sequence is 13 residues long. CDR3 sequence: CASRSPTGYEQYF. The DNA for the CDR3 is TGTGCCAGCAGGAGCCCGACCGGATACGAGCAGTACTTC.

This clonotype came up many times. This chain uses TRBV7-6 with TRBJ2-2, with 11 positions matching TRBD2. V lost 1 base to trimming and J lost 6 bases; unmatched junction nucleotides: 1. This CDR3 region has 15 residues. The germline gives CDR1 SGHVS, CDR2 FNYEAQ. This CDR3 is CASSLVLAGAGELFF. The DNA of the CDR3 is TGTGCCAGCAGCTTAGTACTAGCGGGAGCCGGGGAGCTGTTTTTT.

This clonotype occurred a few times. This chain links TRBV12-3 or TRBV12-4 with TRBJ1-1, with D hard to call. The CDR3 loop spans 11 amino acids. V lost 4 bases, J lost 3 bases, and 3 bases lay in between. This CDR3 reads CASSSYTEAFF. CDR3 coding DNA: TGTGCCAGCAGTTCCTACACTGAAGCTTTCTTT.

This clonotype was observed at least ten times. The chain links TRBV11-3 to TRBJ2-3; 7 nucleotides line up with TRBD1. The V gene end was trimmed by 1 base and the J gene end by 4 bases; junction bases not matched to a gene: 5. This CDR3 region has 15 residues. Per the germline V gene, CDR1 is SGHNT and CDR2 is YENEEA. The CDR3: CASSLGQGRADTQYF. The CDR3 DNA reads TGTGCCAGCAGCTTAGGACAGGGCCGCGCAGATACGCAGTATTTT.

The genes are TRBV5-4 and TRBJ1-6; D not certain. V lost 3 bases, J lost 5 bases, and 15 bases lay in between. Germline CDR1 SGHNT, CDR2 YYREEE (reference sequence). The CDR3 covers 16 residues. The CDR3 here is CASSYNAGSNNSPLHF. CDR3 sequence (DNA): TGTGCCAGCAGCTATAACGCGGGATCCAATAATTCACCCCTCCACTTT.

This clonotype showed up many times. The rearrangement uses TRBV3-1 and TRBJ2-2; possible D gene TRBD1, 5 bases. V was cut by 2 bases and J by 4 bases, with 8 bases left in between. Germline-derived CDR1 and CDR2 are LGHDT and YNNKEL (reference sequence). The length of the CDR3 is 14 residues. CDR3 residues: CASSQPRATGELFF. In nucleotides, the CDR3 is TGTGCCAGCAGCCAACCCAGGGCCACCGGGGAGCTGTTTTTT.

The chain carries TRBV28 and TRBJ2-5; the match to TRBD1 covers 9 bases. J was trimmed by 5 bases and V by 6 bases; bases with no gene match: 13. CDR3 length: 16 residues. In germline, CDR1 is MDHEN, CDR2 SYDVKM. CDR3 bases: TGTGCCAGCAGCCTTCCCCCCGGGACAGGGCTGGAGACCCAGTACTTC. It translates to CASSLPPGTGLETQYF.

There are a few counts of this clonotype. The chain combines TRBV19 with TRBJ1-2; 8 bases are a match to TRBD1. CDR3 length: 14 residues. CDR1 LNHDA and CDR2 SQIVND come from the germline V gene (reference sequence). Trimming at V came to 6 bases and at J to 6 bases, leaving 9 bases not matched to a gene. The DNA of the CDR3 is TGTGCCAGTAGGACGCGGACAGGGCCTGATGGCTACACCTTC. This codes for CASRTRTGPDGYTF. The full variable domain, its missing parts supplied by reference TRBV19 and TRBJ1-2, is DGGITQSPKYLFRKEGQNVTLSCEQNLNHDAMYWYRQDPGQGLRLIYYSQIVNDFQKGDIAEGYSVSREKKESFPLTVTSAQKNPTAFYLCASRTRTGPDGYTFGSGTRLTVV.

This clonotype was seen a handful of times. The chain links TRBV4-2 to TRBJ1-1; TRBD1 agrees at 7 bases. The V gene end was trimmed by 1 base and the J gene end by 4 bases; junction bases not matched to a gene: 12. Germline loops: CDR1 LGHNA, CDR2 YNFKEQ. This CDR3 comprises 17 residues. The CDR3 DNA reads TGTGCCAGCAGCCAAGTTAAGTGGGGGACAGCGGGCACTGAAGCTTTCTTT. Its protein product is CASSQVKWGTAGTEAFF.

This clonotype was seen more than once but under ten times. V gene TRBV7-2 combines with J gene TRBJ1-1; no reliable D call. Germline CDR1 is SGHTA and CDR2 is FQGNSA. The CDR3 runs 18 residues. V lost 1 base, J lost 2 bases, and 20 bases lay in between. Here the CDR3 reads CASSLEYYSGRTNTEAFF. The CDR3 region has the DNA TGTGCCAGCAGCTTAGAGTATTATTCGGGCAGGACTAACACTGAAGCTTTCTTT.

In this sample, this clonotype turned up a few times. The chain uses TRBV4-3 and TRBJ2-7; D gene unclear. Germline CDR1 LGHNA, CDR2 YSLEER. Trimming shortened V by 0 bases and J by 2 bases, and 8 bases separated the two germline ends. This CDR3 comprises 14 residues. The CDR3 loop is CASSQDGQTYEQYF. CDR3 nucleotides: TGCGCCAGCAGCCAAGATGGGCAGACCTACGAGCAGTACTTC.

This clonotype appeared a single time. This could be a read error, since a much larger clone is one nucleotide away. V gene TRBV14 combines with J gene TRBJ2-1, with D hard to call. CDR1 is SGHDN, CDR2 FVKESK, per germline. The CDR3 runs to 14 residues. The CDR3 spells CTSSSRYPDNEQFF. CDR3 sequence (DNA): TGTACCAGCAGCTCCCGGTACCCGGACAATGAGCAGTTCTTC.

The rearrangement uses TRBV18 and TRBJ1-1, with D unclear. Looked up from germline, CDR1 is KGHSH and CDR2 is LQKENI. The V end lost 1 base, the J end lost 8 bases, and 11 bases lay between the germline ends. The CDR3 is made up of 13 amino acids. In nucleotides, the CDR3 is TGTGCCAGCTCACCACAGGAAAAGGTAGAAGCTTTCTTT. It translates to CASSPQEKVEAFF.

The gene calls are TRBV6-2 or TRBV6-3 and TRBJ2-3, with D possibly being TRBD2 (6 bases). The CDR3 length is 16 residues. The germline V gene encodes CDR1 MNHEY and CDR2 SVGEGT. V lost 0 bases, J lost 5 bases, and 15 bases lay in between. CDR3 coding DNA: TGTGCCAGCAGTTACTCGAACGGGAGTCGTATAGATACGCAGTATTTT. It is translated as CASSYSNGSRIDTQYF.

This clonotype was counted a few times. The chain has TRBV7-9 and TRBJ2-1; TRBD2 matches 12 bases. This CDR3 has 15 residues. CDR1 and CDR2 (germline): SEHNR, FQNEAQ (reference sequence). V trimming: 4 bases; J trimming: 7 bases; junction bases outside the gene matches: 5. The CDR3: CASSYLAGGRNEQFF. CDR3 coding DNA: TGTGCCAGCAGCTACCTAGCGGGAGGGCGTAATGAGCAGTTCTTC.

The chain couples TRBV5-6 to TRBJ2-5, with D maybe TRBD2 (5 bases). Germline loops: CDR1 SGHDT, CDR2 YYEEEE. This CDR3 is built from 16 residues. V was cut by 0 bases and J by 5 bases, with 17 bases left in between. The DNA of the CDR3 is TGTGCCAGCAGCTTGGCCCGGGGAGATTTCCAGGAGACCCAGTACTTC. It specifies CASSLARGDFQETQYF.

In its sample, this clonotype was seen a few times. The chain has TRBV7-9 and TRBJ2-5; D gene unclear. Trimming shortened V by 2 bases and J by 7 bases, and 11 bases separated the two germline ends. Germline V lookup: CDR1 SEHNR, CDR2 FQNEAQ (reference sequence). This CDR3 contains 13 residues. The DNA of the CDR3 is TGTGCCAGCAGCTTAAAGGGTACGGGGACCCAGTACTTC. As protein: CASSLKGTGTQYF.

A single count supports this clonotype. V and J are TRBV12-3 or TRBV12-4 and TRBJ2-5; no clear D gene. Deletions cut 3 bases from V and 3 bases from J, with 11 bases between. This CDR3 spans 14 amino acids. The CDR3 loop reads CASSLSGMEETQYF. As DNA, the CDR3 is TGTGCCAGCAGTTTGTCCGGTATGGAAGAGACCCAGTACTTC.

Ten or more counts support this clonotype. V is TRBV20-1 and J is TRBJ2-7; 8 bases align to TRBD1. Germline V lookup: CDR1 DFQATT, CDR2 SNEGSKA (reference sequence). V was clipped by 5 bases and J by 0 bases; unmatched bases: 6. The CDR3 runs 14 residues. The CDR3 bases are TGCAGTGCTCTCGGGACAGGTGACTCCTACGAGCAGTACTTC. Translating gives CSALGTGDSYEQYF.

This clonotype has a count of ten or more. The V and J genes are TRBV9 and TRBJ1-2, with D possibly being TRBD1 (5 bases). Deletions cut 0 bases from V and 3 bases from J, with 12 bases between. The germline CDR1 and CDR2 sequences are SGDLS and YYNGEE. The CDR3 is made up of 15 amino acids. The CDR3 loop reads CASSVAGHGDYGYTF. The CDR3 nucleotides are TGTGCCAGCAGCGTAGCAGGGCACGGAGACTATGGCTACACCTTC. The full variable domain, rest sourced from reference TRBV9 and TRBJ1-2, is DSGVTQTPKHLITATGQRVTLRCSPRSGDLSVYWYQQSLDQGLQFLIQYYNGEERAKGNILERFSAQQFPDLHSELNLSSLELGDSALYFCASSVAGHGDYGYTFGSGTRLTVV.